Shown below are 2 T cell receptor beta chains from a single sample sequenced in a study of T cell responses to AZD1222 COVID-19 vaccine. Assay: immunoSEQ multiplex PCR; the TCRdb copy retains only in-frame clones and omits some. The sample has about 73,000 clones; over 70% are singletons. The sample here was peripheral blood, taken 28 days after the second AZD1222 dose. The receptors derive from an adult who received the AZD1222 COVID-19 vaccine.

There are a few counts of this clone. This chain connects TRBV7-7 to TRBJ2-7, with 10 bases identical to TRBD1. CDR1 is SSHAT and CDR2 is FNYEAQ in the germline V gene (reference sequence). V lost 5 bases, J lost 4 bases, and 8 bases stayed unmatched. CDR3 length: 15 amino acids. DNA of the CDR3: TGTGCCAGCAGCCCAGGCGGGGACAGGGGTTACGAGCAGTACTTC. It is translated as CASSPGGDRGYEQYF. The entire variable domain, with the rest obtained from reference TRBV7-7 and TRBJ2-7, is as follows: GAGVSQSPRYKVTKRGQDVTLRCDPISSHATLYWYQQALGQGPEFLTYFNYEAQPDKSGLPSDRFSAERPEGSISTLTIQRTEQRDSAMYRCASSPGGDRGYEQYFGPGTRLTVT.

This clone has only a few counts. This rearrangement joins TRBV7-2 to TRBJ2-1, with 7 nucleotides matching TRBD2. This CDR3 spans 13 amino acids. With 0 bases clipped from V and 7 bases from J, the junction kept 0 bases outside the gene matches. The germline V gene has CDR1 SGHTA and CDR2 FQGNSA. The CDR3 DNA reads TGTGCCAGCAGCTTAGCGGGGGGGAATGAGCAGTTCTTC. Its protein is CASSLAGGNEQFF.